Listed below are T cell receptor beta chains from one sample, sequenced in a study of radiotherapy plus CTLA-4 blockade in lung cancer. Repertoires were generated with immunoSEQ multiplex PCR, while TCRdb's copy carries only in-frame clones and drops some. The sample has 35,000 to 45,000 clones, 85% seen once; the top ten hold 5% to 7.5%. Sample: peripheral blood, taken from a patient treated with radiotherapy plus ipilimumab. These receptors were collected from a human donor with non-small cell lung cancer who had stable disease on radiotherapy plus ipilimumab. Both conserved end residues are trimmed from each CDR3. The order of the fields is V gene, clone size, CDR3 protein. Only part of the rows carry a size: once, few, many, or a class if the clone is expanded.

TRBV7-9 . ASSLGRQSLQETQY
TRBV19 . ASSKAGPSGANVLT
TRBV7-9 . ASSLGGREQY
TRBV28 . ASSLRGSVAGELF
TRBV30 . AWGRGLAVDEQF
TRBV19 . VSSRQVAQIPYEQY
TRBV2 few ASSGGLPPDNEQF
TRBV11-1 medium-sized ASSPRGSYEQY
TRBV30 . AWSVGARPFLF
TRBV5-1 . ASSLGSGSGLGYEQY
TRBV4-2 few ASSQEGTGGTEAF
TRBV6-4 . ASSRQENTEAF
TRBV28 . ASAEGGLYGYT
TRBV7-2 . ASSLAWLAGRETQY
TRBV4-1 . ASSQEGFGARNFYGYT
TRBV27 . ASSSGTSGKNEQF
TRBV6-5 . ASTPQGRETQY
TRBV19 few ASSTSPTGYTEAF
TRBV7-2 . ASSPIRGRAGEQF
TRBV7-2 . ASSLVASGRVKKETQY
TRBV19 . ASHPRGQTSTDTQY
TRBV28 . ATFPGQASYEQY
TRBV7-3 . ASSPSAGYEQY
TRBV10-3 . ASDSGRATGELF
TRBV7-2 . ASSLVAGLGEKLF
TRBV27 . ASSFRAGVSSYNEQF
TRBV5-1 . ASNLGLAGGLSYNEQF
TRBV25-1 . ASSDQLNYEQY
TRBV19 . ASKETGETDTQY
TRBV19 . ASTRQGGGEQY
TRBV19 . ASRGADTQY
TRBV9 . ASSPRVSGTSYNEQF
TRBV7-8 once ASSSGLAPWEQY
TRBV6-5 . ASRNNYEQY
TRBV5-1 . ASSLDWNTGELF
TRBV28 . ASRQGNNQPQH
TRBV5-6 . ASSLDRGDTEAF
TRBV5-1 . ASSLQTESTEAF
TRBV6-1 few ASSDGSTGLRPKNTIY
TRBV19 . ASSIEGSYEQY
TRBV11-1 few ASRTGFEQY
TRBV15 . ASDTGTDSTDTQY
TRBV4-1 few ASSPDSSMNTEAF
TRBV7-2 . ASSLGLRQGRTEAF
TRBV7-2 . ASSRGGGTGELF
TRBV27 . ASSLLAGDSYNEQF
TRBV9 few ASSVASGSSLGELF
TRBV5-1 . ASSLVGIQETQY
TRBV6-6 few ASSQSYSNTEAF
TRBV7-9 . ASSFRERQGTGNTIY
TRBV21-1 . ASSPQGLHSYEQY